These 18 T cell receptor beta chains originate from one sample sequenced in a study of cytomegalovirus exposure and HLA in healthy donors. PCR involved 60 Vbeta and 13 Jbeta primers. Clones were sequenced by immunoSEQ multiplex PCR, and TCRdb holds only the in-frame ones, with some missing. The sample gives fewer than 150,000 clones, around 78% of which show up once; 2.8% is in the top ten. Sequencing input: PBMCs. All receptors derive from a male donor in good health and CMV-seronegative.

This chain uses TRBV5-4 with TRBJ1-2, with no clear D. CDR3 length: 12 residues. V was cut by 0 bases and J by 7 bases, with 7 bases left in between. CDR1 and CDR2 (germline): SGHNT, YYREEE (reference sequence). CDR3 nucleotides: TGTGCCAGCAGCTTGGGTGGAGTTGGCTACACCTTC. As protein: CASSLGGVGYTF.

V is TRBV5-1 and J is TRBJ2-3; 9 nucleotides line up with TRBD1. The CDR3 loop spans 15 amino acids. V lost 4 bases to trimming and J lost 2 bases; unmatched junction nucleotides: 5. Germline CDR1 is SGHRS and CDR2 is YFSETQ. In DNA, the CDR3 is TGCGCCAGCAGCGGGGGGACAGGGCACACAGATACGCAGTATTTT. Its translation is CASSGGTGHTDTQYF.

The chain has TRBV27 and TRBJ2-1; the D gene is possibly TRBD1 (6 bases). The length of the CDR3 is 16 residues. Germline V gene lookup returns CDR1 MNHEY and CDR2 SMNVEV (reference sequence). Trimming left V 6 bases short and J 5 bases short, with 20 bases between. The DNA of the CDR3 is TGTGCCAGCAGAATAACAGGGACCTACCTTAACAATGAGCAGTTCTTC. This encodes CASRITGTYLNNEQFF.

Remarks on this clone: The junction and the germline gene differ at one end; a read error may be behind it. The rearrangement joins TRBV7-9 to TRBJ2-2; the match to TRBD2 covers 9 bases. This CDR3 contains 18 residues. Per the germline V gene, CDR1 is SEHNR and CDR2 is FQNEAQ (reference sequence). CDR3 sequence: CSSSLVGSSGKNTGELFF. The CDR3 DNA sequence: TGTTCCAGCAGCTTAGTTGGGTCTAGCGGGAAAAACACCGGGGAGCTGTTTTTT.

The rearrangement uses TRBV6-5 and TRBJ2-2; TRBD2 might be the D (5 bases). CDR3 length: 15 residues. Trimming removed 5 bases from V and 6 bases from J, with 16 bases in between. Germline V gene lookup returns CDR1 MNHEY and CDR2 SVGAGI. The CDR3 protein is CASSVLRLGAGELFF. DNA for the CDR3: TGTGCCAGCAGTGTTCTGCGCTTGGGAGCCGGGGAGCTGTTTTTT.

The chain employs TRBV5-1 and TRBJ2-1; 8 bases match TRBD1. The CDR3 has 16 amino acids. The V gene's germline CDR1 is SGHRS and CDR2 YFSETQ. After removal of 0 bases from V and 3 bases from J, the junction contained 5 bases not matched to a gene. The DNA of the CDR3 is TGCGCCAGCAGCTTGGGGACAGGGTCTTACTACAATGAGCAGTTCTTC. It is translated as CASSLGTGSYYNEQFF.

This clone was observed a few times. The rearrangement uses TRBV18 and TRBJ2-1; TRBD1 matches 8 bases. From germline, CDR1 is KGHSH and CDR2 LQKENI. CDR3 size: 16 residues. The trim removed 1 base at V and 5 bases at J, leaving 7 bases unmatched. CDR3 sequence reads: CASSPLGQGANNEQFF. CDR3 bases: TGTGCCAGCTCACCACTAGGACAGGGAGCGAACAATGAGCAGTTCTTC.

This clone was seen a few times. V and J are TRBV9 and TRBJ1-1, with D perhaps matching TRBD1 (5 bases). The CDR3 is 13 residues long. The V and J ends lost 3 bases and 7 bases respectively, with 13 bases between them. Germline V gene data show CDR1 as SGDLS and CDR2 as YYNGEE. CDR3 residues: CASSAQQGSEAFF. In DNA form, the CDR3 reads TGTGCCAGCAGCGCCCAGCAGGGCAGTGAAGCTTTCTTT.

This chain links TRBV9 with TRBJ1-3; 8 positions match TRBD1. CDR1 and CDR2 from the germline V gene are SGDLS and YYNGEE. The CDR3 is 15 amino acids. V trimming: 0 bases; J trimming: 2 bases; junction bases outside the gene matches: 1. The CDR3 bases are TGTGCCAGCAGCGTAGCAGGGGGCGCTGGAAACACCATATATTTT. The encoded protein is CASSVAGGAGNTIYF.

Only a few counts were recorded for this clone. The chain couples TRBV18 to TRBJ2-3, with D possibly matching TRBD2 (8 bases). V was shortened by 0 bases and J by 5 bases, with 18 bases between the two germline ends. Germline V gene lookup returns CDR1 KGHSH and CDR2 LQKENI. There are 17 residues in the CDR3. CDR3 amino acids: CASSPPSGGQGGDTQYF. The CDR3 DNA reads as TGTGCCAGCTCACCACCAAGCGGGGGTCAGGGGGGAGATACGCAGTATTTT.

The table lists this clone with a count of one. The V gene is TRBV5-1, the J gene TRBJ2-5; TRBD2 might be the D (5 bases). The germline V gene has CDR1 SGHRS and CDR2 YFSETQ. The ends were cut back, 7 bases at V and 2 bases at J, with 15 bases in the middle. The length of the CDR3 is 14 residues. CDR3 nucleotide sequence: TGCGCCAGCGCCCCGGGGATTCGGCAAGAGACCCAGTACTTC. It translates to CASAPGIRQETQYF.

The chain combines TRBV6-6 with TRBJ2-5; 11 nucleotides align to TRBD1. The better agreement between TRBJ2-7 and the DNA end casts doubt on the J call. The CDR3 runs 16 residues. Germline CDR1 is MNHNY and CDR2 is SVGAGI (reference sequence). The CDR3 spells CASSYSKRTGGLEQYF. The CDR3 coding sequence is TGTGCCAGCAGTTACTCGAAACGGACAGGGGGCCTCGAGCAGTACTTC.

This chain uses TRBV6-1 with TRBJ2-1; 10 nucleotides line up with TRBD1. Germline-derived CDR1 and CDR2 are MNHNS and SASEGT. The CDR3 has 13 residues. Trimming cost V 8 bases and J 4 bases; bases outside gene matches: 2. CDR3 sequence: CASRDRGYNEQFF. CDR3 nucleotide sequence: TGTGCCAGCCGGGACAGGGGTTACAATGAGCAGTTCTTC.

V is TRBV5-4 and J is TRBJ1-2; D uncertain. The CDR3 is 13 residues long. V was shortened by 0 bases and J by 2 bases, with 5 bases between the two germline ends. CDR1 is SGHNT and CDR2 is YYREEE in the germline V gene (reference sequence). Written as DNA, the CDR3 is TGTGCCAGCAGCTTGGAGAGGAACTATGGCTACACCTTC. Amino acids: CASSLERNYGYTF.

The J gene is TRBJ2-7, the V gene TRBV27, with a possible D match to TRBD2 (6 bases). Trimming left V 6 bases short and J 3 bases short, with 18 bases between. The CDR3 consists of 15 residues. Germline values: CDR1 MNHEY, CDR2 SMNVEV (reference sequence). The chain's CDR3 is CASRNWDSTDYEQYF. CDR3 DNA sequence: TGTGCCAGCAGAAATTGGGACTCAACAGACTACGAGCAGTACTTC.

This rearrangement joins TRBV10-3 to TRBJ1-1; 7 bases are shared with TRBD1. Germline-derived CDR1 and CDR2 are ENHRY and SYGVKD. J was trimmed by 0 bases and V by 6 bases; bases with no gene match: 13. The CDR3 has 17 residues. CDR3 nucleotide sequence: TGTGCCATCAGGGGGGACAGTTTAGATCGCATGAACACTGAAGCTTTCTTT. Translation: CAIRGDSLDRMNTEAFF.

Only one count was recorded for this clone. The genes are TRBV7-9 and TRBJ2-7, with D maybe TRBD2 (7 bases). The V end lost 0 bases, the J end lost 7 bases, and 10 bases lay between the germline ends. This CDR3 contains 13 residues. Germline V gene sequence: CDR1 SEHNR, CDR2 FQNEAQ (reference sequence). DNA for the CDR3: TGTGCCAGCAGCTTAGCGGGGGGGCGGGAGCAGTACTTC. Translating it yields CASSLAGGREQYF.

This sequence joins TRBV4-1 and TRBJ1-6, with a weak D call TRBD1 (5 bases). The CDR3 has 14 amino acids. CDR1 and CDR2 (germline): MGHRA, YSYEKL. Trimming took 7 bases from V and 3 from J, leaving 10 bases between them. The CDR3 DNA reads TGCGCCAGCACTCCGGGGGACTATAATTCACCCCTCCACTTT. Translated: CASTPGDYNSPLHF.